The next 10 T cell receptor beta chains were all read from a single sample in a study of a mutant IDH1 vaccine in newly diagnosed glioma (dated by TCRdb to the early 2020s). The library was generated by the immunoSEQ multiplex PCR assay. TCRdb provides this immuneACCESS table in a form limited to in-frame rearrangements. Some clones are lacking; in checked studies, under half of them reflect an unresolved V gene, and why the rest are absent is not known. The sample data list about 67,000 clones, and about four fifths of these were observed just once. 4.6% of the sample is held by the ten biggest clonotypes. Reading the label with the study, this specimen's time point is: baseline, week 1 (first vaccination visit). In the paper's terms, the treatment or condition label means: pre-vaccination baseline after standard-of-care therapy. Material: peripheral blood mononuclear cells (PBMCs), obtained from a glioma patient treated with radiotherapy, temozolomide or both. The receptors shown here come from a woman in her late teens or twenties with glioma. Some clones in this sample may be carry-over from other donors' samples.

The chain has TRBV30 and TRBJ2-7; no reliable D call. The CDR3 runs to 14 residues. With 5 bases removed from V and 5 bases from J, the gap between germline ends came to 19 bases. The germline CDR1 and CDR2 sequences are GTSNPN and SVGIG (reference sequence). The CDR3 DNA reads TGTGCCTGGGGGCGCCCCCGGGCGGTCGACGAGCAGTACTTC. Translating it yields CAWGRPRAVDEQYF.

The V and J genes are TRBV10-2 and TRBJ2-3; possibly TRBD2 for D (6 bases). The germline V gene has CDR1 WSHSY and CDR2 SAAADI. The CDR3 extends over 16 amino acids. V lost 5 bases and J lost 0, with 15 bases in between. CDR3 protein: CASSLGLSSSTDTQYF. DNA of the CDR3: TGCGCCAGCAGTCTGGGACTGTCGAGTAGCACAGATACGCAGTATTTT.

V usage is TRBV29-1 and J usage is TRBJ1-2, with D maybe TRBD1 (5 bases). Germline V gene sequence: CDR1 SQVTM, CDR2 ANQGSEA. The CDR3 has 11 amino acids. V gave up 6 bases and J gave up 4 bases, with 9 bases separating them. CDR3 sequence: CSVVDTYGYTF. The CDR3 DNA reads TGCAGCGTCGTGGACACCTATGGCTACACCTTC.

V and J are TRBV9 and TRBJ1-2; D gene uncertain. Germline V CDR1 and CDR2: SGDLS, YYNGEE. Trimming took 7 bases from V and 3 from J, leaving 10 bases between them. The CDR3 loop spans 12 amino acids. DNA of the CDR3: TGTGCCAGCCTCAGGCAGGACTATGGCTACACCTTC. This encodes CASLRQDYGYTF. The full variable domain, completed using reference TRBV9 and TRBJ1-2, is DSGVTQTPKHLITATGQRVTLRCSPRSGDLSVYWYQQSLDQGLQFLIQYYNGEERAKGNILERFSAQQFPDLHSELNLSSLELGDSALYFCASLRQDYGYTFGSGTRLTVV.

The J gene is TRBJ2-1, the V gene TRBV10-2, with 8 nucleotides matching TRBD2. J lost 7 bases, V lost 3 bases, and 2 bases had no gene match. Germline values: CDR1 WSHSY, CDR2 SAAADI. There are 13 residues in the CDR3. The CDR3 loop reads CASSDKRENEQFF. CDR3 DNA sequence: TGCGCCAGCAGTGACAAGCGGGAGAATGAGCAGTTCTTC.

The rearrangement joins TRBV30 to TRBJ2-2; D remains unclear. The CDR3 consists of 13 residues. The germline V gene encodes CDR1 GTSNPN and CDR2 SVGIG (reference sequence). V was pared by 1 base and J by 2 bases, with 5 bases between. The CDR3, as DNA: TGTGCCTGGAGTGGTTATAACACCGGGGAGCTGTTTTTT. This sequence encodes CAWSGYNTGELFF.

The chain couples TRBV5-6 to TRBJ2-7, with 7 bases fitting TRBD2. Germline assignment: CDR1 SGHDT and CDR2 YYEEEE. Trimming removed 4 bases from V and 0 bases from J; junction bases left unmatched: 7. The CDR3 length is 15 residues. CDR3 residues: CASSPLSGNSYEQYF. As DNA, the CDR3 is TGTGCCAGCAGCCCTTTAAGCGGGAACTCCTACGAGCAGTACTTC.

This sequence joins TRBV5-6 and TRBJ1-6; no reliable D call. Germline V CDR1 and CDR2: SGHDT, YYEEEE. V shed 2 bases and J shed 7 bases, with 13 bases lying between them. The CDR3 length is 15 residues. The CDR3 loop reads CASSFDQVLNSPLHF. DNA for the CDR3: TGTGCCAGCAGCTTCGACCAGGTCCTAAATTCACCCCTCCACTTT.

J is TRBJ2-7 and V is TRBV9; D perhaps matches TRBD2 (6 bases). V dropped 4 bases and J dropped 5 bases, with 13 bases sitting between them. CDR1 and CDR2 (germline): SGDLS, YYNGEE. There are 13 residues in the CDR3. In nucleotides, the CDR3 is TGTGCCAGCAGCCAGGCTGGGGGGAACGAGCAGTACTTC. Translated, it gives CASSQAGGNEQYF.

This clone has only a few counts. The chain uses TRBV5-4 and TRBJ2-6; D is uncertain. V shed 0 bases and J shed 1 base, with 5 bases lying between them. Germline assignment: CDR1 SGHNT and CDR2 YYREEE (reference sequence). There are 15 residues in the CDR3. CDR3: CASSLVGSGANVLTF. CDR3 nucleotides: TGTGCCAGCAGCTTGGTGGGGTCTGGGGCCAACGTCCTGACTTTC.